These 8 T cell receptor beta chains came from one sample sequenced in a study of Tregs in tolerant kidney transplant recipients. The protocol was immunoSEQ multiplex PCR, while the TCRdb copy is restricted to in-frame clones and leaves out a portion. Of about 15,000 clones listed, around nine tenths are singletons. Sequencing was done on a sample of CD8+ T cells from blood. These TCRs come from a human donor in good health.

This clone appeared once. The CDR3 loop is CASSSPGLAYEQYF. In DNA, the CDR3 is TGTGCCAGCAGCTCTCCGGGACTTGCCTACGAGCAGTACTTC. This rearrangement joins TRBV14 to TRBJ2-7; TRBD2 might be the D (6 bases). This CDR3 region has 14 residues. The V and J ends lost 5 bases and 2 bases respectively, with 13 bases between them. Germline values: CDR1 SGHDN, CDR2 FVKESK.

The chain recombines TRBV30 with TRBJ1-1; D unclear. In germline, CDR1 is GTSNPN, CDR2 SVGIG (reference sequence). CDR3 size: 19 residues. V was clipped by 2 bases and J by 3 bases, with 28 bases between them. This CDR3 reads CAWSHHYSPGTGLDTEAFF. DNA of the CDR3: TGTGCCTGGAGTCACCATTACTCCCCGGGTACTGGACTGGACACTGAAGCTTTCTTT.

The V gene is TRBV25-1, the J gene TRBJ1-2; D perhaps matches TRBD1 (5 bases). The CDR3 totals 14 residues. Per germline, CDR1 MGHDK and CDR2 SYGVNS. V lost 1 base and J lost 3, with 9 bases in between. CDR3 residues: CASSELRGDYGYTF. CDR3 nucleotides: TGTGCCAGCAGTGAATTACGGGGGGACTATGGCTACACCTTC.

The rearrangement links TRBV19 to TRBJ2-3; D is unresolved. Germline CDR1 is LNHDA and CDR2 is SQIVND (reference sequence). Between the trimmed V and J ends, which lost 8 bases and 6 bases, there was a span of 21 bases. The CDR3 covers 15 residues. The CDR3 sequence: CASGPGRPARDTQYF. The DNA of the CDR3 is TGTGCCAGTGGGCCCGGCCGCCCGGCACGGGATACGCAGTATTTT. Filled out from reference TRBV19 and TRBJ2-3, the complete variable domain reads DGGITQSPKYLFRKEGQNVTLSCEQNLNHDAMYWYRQDPGQGLRLIYYSQIVNDFQKGDIAEGYSVSREKKESFPLTVTSAQKNPTAFYLCASGPGRPARDTQYFGPGTRLTVL.

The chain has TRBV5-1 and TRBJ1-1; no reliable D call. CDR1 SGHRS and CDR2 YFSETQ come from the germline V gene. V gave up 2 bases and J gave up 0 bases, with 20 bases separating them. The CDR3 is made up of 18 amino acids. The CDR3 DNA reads TGCGCCAGCAGCTTTAGTCCCTCCGGGCCCCCTTTGAACACTGAAGCTTTCTTT. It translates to CASSFSPSGPPLNTEAFF.

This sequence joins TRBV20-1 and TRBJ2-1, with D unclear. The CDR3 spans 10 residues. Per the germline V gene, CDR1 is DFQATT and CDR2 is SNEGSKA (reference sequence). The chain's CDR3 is CSIYRREQFF. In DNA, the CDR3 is TGCAGCATATATCGCAGAGAGCAGTTCTTC.

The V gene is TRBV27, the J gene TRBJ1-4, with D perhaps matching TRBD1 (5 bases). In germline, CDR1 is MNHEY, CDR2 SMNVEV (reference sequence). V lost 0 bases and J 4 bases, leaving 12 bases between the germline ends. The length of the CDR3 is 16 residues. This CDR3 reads CASSLSGRAINEKLFF. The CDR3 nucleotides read TGTGCCAGCAGTTTATCGGGCAGGGCCATTAATGAAAAACTGTTTTTT.

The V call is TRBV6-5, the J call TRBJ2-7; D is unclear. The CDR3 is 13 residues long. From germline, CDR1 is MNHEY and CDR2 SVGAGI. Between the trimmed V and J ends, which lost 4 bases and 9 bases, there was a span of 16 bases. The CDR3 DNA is TGTGCCAGCAGTTCCGGGTGGGCCGGCGCGCAGTACTTC. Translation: CASSSGWAGAQYF.